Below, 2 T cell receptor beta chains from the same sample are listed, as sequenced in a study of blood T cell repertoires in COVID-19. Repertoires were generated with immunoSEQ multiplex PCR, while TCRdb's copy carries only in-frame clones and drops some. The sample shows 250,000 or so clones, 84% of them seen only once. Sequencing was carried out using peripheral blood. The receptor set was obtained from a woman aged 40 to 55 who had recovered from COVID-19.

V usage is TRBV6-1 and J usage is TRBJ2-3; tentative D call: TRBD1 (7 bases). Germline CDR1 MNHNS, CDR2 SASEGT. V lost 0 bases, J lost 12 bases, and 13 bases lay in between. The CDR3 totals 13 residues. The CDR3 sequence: CASSEARDRQQYF. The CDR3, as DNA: TGTGCCAGCAGTGAAGCGCGGGACAGACAACAGTATTTT.

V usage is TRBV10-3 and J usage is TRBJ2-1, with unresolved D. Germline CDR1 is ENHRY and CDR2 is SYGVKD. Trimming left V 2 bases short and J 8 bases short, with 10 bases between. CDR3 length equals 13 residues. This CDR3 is CAISEIERDEQFF. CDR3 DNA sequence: TGTGCCATCAGTGAGATAGAGAGAGATGAGCAGTTCTTC.